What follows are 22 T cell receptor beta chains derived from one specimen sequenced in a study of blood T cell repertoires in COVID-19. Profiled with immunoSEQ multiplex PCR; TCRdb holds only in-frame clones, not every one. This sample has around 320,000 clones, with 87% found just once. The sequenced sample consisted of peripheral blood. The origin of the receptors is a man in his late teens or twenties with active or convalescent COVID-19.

For the CDR3, the DNA is TGCGCCAGCAGCCAAGATCCCCGTATTTCGATGGTGACATTATCTAATGAAAAACTGTTTTTT. Encoded protein: CASSQDPRISMVTLSNEKLFF. The V gene is TRBV4-1, the J gene TRBJ1-4; D is undetermined. Germline CDR1 and CDR2: MGHRA and YSYEKL. The V and J ends lost 0 bases and 3 bases respectively, with 26 bases between them. The CDR3 extends over 21 amino acids.

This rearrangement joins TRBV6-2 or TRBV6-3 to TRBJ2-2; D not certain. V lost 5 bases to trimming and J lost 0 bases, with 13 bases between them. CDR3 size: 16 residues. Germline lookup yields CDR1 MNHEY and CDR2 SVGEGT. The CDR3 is CASSIFRTTNTGELFF. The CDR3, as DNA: TGTGCCAGCAGTATATTCAGAACCACGAACACCGGGGAGCTGTTTTTT.

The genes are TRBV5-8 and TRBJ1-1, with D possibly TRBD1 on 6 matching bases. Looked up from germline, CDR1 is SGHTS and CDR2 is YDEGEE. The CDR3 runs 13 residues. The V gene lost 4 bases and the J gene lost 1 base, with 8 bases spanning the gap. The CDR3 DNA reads TGTGCCAGCAGCACACAGGGGAACACTGAAGCTTTCTTT. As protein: CASSTQGNTEAFF.

This chain's CDR3 is CASSRGLALNEQFF. CDR3 coding DNA: TGTGCCAGCAGCCGGGGACTAGCCCTCAATGAGCAGTTCTTC. The chain recombines TRBV3-1 (or the pseudogene TRBV3-2) with TRBJ2-1; 9 bases are shared with TRBD2. The CDR3 has 14 residues. Germline trimming cut 4 bases from V and 6 bases from J; bases unmatched to any gene: 4. The germline gives CDR1 LGHDT, CDR2 YNNKEL (reference sequence).

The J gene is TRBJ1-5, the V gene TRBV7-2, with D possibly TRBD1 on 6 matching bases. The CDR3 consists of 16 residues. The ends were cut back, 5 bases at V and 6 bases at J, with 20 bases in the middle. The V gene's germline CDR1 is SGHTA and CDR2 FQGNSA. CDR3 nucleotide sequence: TGTGCCAGCAGCCAATCAGGGGCTCGAGAGGGTCAGCCCCAGCATTTT. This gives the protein CASSQSGAREGQPQHF.

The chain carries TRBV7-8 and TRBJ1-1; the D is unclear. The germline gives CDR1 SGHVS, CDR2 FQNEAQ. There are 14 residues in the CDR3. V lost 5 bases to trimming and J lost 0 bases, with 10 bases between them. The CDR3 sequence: CASSLTYMNTEAFF. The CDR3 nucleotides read TGTGCCAGCAGCCTAACATACATGAACACTGAAGCTTTCTTT.

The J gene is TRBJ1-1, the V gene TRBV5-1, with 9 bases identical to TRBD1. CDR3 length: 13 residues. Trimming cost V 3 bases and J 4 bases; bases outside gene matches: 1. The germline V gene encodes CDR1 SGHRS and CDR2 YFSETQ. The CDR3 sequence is CASSWTGATEAFF. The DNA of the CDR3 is TGCGCCAGCAGCTGGACAGGGGCCACTGAAGCTTTCTTT.

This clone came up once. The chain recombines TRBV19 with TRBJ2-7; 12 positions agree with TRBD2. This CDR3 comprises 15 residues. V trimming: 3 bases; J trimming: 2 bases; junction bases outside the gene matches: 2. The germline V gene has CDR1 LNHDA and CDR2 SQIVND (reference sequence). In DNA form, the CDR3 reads TGTGCCAGTAGTATCCGGACTAGCGGGGCCTACGAGCAGTACTTC. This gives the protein CASSIRTSGAYEQYF.

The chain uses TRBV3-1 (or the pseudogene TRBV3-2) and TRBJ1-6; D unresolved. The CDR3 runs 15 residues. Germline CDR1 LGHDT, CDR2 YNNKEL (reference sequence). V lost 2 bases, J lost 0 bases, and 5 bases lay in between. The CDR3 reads CASSQTSSYNSPLHF. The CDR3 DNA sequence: TGTGCCAGCAGCCAAACGAGCTCCTATAATTCACCCCTCCACTTT.

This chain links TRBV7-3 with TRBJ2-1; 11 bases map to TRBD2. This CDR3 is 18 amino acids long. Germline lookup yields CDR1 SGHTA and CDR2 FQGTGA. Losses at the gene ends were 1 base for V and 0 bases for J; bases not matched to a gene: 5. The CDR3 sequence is CASSLKGLADDSYNEQFF. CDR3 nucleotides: TGTGCCAGCAGCTTAAAGGGACTAGCGGATGACTCCTACAATGAGCAGTTCTTC.

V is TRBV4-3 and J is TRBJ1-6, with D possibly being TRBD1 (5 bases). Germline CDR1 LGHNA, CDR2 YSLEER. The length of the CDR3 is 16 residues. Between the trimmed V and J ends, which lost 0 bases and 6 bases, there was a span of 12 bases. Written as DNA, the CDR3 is TGCGCCAGCAGCCAAGAGGTGGGACTCTCTAATTCACCCCTCCACTTT. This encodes CASSQEVGLSNSPLHF.

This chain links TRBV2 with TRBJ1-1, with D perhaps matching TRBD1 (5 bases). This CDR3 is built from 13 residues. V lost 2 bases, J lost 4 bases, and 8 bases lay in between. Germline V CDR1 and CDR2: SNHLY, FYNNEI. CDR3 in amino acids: CASSEKRGTEAFF. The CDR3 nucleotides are TGTGCCAGCAGTGAAAAAAGGGGCACTGAAGCTTTCTTT.

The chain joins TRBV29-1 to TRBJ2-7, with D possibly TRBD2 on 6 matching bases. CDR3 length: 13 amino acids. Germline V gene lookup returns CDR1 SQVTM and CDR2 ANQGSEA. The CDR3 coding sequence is TGCAGGGTTAGCGGAGGCCGTGGTCGGGAGCAGTACTTC. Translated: CRVSGGRGREQYF.

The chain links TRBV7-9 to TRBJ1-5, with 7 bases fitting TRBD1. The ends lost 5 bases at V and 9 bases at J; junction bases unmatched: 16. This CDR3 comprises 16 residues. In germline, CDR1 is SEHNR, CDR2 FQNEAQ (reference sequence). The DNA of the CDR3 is TGTGCCAGCAGCCCCCTGGTGGGGACAGCCGATCGGCCCCAGCATTTT. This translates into CASSPLVGTADRPQHF.

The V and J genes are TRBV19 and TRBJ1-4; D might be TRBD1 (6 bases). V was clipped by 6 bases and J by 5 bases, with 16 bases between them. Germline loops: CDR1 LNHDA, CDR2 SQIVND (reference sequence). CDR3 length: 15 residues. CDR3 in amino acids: CASSIRAGENEKLFF. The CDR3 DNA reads TGTGCCAGTAGCATTCGGGCAGGGGAGAATGAAAAACTGTTTTTT.

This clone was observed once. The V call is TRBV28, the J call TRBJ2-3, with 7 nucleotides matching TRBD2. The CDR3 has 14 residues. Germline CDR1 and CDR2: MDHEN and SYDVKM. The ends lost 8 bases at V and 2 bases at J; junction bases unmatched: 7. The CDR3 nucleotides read TGTGCCAGCGTCCCAGCGGGGAACACAGATACGCAGTATTTT. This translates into CASVPAGNTDTQYF.

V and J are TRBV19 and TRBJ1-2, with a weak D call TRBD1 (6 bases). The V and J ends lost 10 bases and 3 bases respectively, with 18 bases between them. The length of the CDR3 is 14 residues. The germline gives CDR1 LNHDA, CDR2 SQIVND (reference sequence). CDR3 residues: CATTPQGIDYGYTF. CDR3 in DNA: TGTGCCACGACCCCGCAGGGGATTGACTATGGCTACACCTTC.

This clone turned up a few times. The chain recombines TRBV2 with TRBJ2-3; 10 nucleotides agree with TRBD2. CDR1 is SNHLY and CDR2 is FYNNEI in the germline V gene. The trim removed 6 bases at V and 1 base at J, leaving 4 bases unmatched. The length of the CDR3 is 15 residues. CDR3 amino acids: CASRVLAGRTDTQYF. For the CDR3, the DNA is TGTGCCAGCAGGGTACTAGCGGGGCGCACAGATACGCAGTATTTT.

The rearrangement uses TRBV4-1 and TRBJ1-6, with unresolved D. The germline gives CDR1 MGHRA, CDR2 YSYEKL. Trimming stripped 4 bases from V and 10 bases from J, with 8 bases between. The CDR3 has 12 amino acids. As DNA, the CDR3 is TGCGCCAGCAGCCTAATCTCCTCACCCCTCCACTTT. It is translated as CASSLISSPLHF.

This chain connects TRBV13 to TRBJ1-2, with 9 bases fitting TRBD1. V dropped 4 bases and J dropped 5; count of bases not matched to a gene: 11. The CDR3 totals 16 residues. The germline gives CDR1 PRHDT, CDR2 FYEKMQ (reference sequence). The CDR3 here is CASSSEGTGYWYGYTF. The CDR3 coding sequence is TGTGCCAGCAGCTCAGAAGGGACAGGGTACTGGTATGGCTACACCTTC.

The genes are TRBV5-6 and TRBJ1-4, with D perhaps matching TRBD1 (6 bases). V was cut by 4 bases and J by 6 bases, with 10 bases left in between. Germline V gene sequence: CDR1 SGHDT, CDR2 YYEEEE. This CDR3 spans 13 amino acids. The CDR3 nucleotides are TGTGCCAGCAGCGCCGACAGGCATGAAAAACTGTTTTTT. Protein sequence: CASSADRHEKLFF. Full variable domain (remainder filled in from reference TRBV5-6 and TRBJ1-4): DAGVTQSPTHLIKTRGQQVTLRCSPKSGHDTVSWYQQALGQGPQFIFQYYEEEERQRGNFPDRFSGHQFPNYSSELNVNALLLGDSALYLCASSADRHEKLFFGSGTQLSVL.

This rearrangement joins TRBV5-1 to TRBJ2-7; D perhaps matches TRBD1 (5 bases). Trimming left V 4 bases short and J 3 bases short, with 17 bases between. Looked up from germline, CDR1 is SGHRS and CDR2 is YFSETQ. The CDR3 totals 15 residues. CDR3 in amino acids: CASSIDQGAGYEQYF. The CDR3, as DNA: TGCGCCAGCAGCATCGACCAGGGTGCCGGCTACGAGCAGTACTTC.